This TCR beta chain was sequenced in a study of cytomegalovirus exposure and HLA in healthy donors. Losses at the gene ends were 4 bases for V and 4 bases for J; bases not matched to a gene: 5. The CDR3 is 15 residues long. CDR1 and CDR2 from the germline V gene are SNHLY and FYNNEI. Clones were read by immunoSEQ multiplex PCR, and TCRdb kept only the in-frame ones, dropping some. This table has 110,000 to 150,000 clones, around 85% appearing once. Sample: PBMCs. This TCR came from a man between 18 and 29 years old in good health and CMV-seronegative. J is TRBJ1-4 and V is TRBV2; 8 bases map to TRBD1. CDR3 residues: CASSGRGLGNEKLFF. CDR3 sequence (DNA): TGTGCCAGCAGTGGCAGGGGGCTAGGTAATGAAAAACTGTTTTTT.